This T cell receptor beta chain was recorded in a study of multiple sclerosis patients with progressive multifocal leukoencephalopathy. Time point in this sample: time of PML onset. The V end lost 4 bases, the J end lost 3 bases, and 10 bases lay between the germline ends. Germline V gene lookup returns CDR1 GTSNPN and CDR2 SVGIG (reference sequence). The CDR3 extends over 12 amino acids. The assay was run at survey level. The method was immunoSEQ multiplex PCR; TCRdb's version includes in-frame clones alone and lacks a portion of them. The sample holds 25,000 to 35,000 clones, more than 70% seen once. This clone was recorded once.

V gene TRBV30 combines with J gene TRBJ2-7; possibly TRBD1 for D (6 bases). The origin of this receptor is a woman aged 25 to 39 with progressive multifocal leukoencephalopathy. Sequencing used PBMCs, obtained from a patient treated with natalizumab. In DNA, the CDR3 is TGTGCCTGGATAAGCAGGGGCTACGAGCAGTACTTC. Its protein is CAWISRGYEQYF.